The rows below give T cell receptor beta chains drawn from one sample of a study of control samples from healthy donors and cancer patients. The table came from immunoSEQ multiplex PCR; TCRdb's copy has only in-frame clones and leaves some out. The sample records 94,000 or so clones, 65% to 85% being singletons. Sequences were obtained from PBMCs. These receptor sequences come from a man between 65 and 85 years old with lung cancer. Each CDR3 is given with its conserved first and last residue. Fields, in order: D gene, J gene, V gene, clone size, CDR3 protein, CDR3 DNA. The D gene is left open where the match is weak. Clone sizes are given selectively: once, few, many, or a class where the clone is expanded.

- | TRBJ2-5 | TRBV7-2 | once | CASSPTAGMPRGETQYF | TGTGCCAGCAGCCCCACGGCGGGCATGCCCCGGGGAGAGACCCAGTACTTC
- | TRBJ2-1 | TRBV5-1 | - | CASSLGAANYNEQFF | TGCGCCAGCAGCTTGGGGGCAGCAAACTACAATGAGCAGTTCTTC
- | TRBJ1-2 | TRBV5-6 | - | CASSRGKEGYTF | TGTGCCAGCAGCCGAGGAAAAGAGGGCTACACCTTC
TRBD2 | TRBJ2-1 | TRBV7-3 | - | CASSLKGLAAILFF | TGTGCCAGCAGCTTAAAGGGACTAGCGGCCATTCTGTTCTTC
- | TRBJ2-4 | TRBV7-9 | - | CASSYTKGIPYF | TGTGCCAGCAGCTATACGAAAGGGATCCCGTACTTC
- | TRBJ2-3 | TRBV27 | - | CASTPGGLRRTDTQYF | TGTGCCAGCACCCCTGGGGGGCTCCGTCGGACAGATACGCAGTATTTT
- | TRBJ1-2 | TRBV5-1 | once | CASSLDPTNYGYTF | TGCGCCAGCAGCTTGGACCCTACTAACTATGGCTACACCTTC
TRBD2 | TRBJ2-3 | TRBV5-1 | few | CASSPVASGHTDTQYF | TGCGCCAGCAGCCCGGTGGCTAGCGGGCACACAGATACGCAGTATTTT
- | TRBJ2-1 | TRBV14 | - | CASSKQGSSYNEQFF | TGTGCCAGCAGCAAACAGGGAAGCTCCTACAATGAGCAGTTCTTC
- | TRBJ2-1 | TRBV11-2 | - | CASTPAGSSYNEQFF | TGTGCCAGCACCCCTGCCGGGAGCTCCTACAATGAGCAGTTCTTC
- | TRBJ1-4 | TRBV18 | - | CASSPLKPGVSNEKLFF | TGTGCCAGCTCACCCTTAAAGCCGGGGGTTTCTAATGAAAAACTGTTTTTT
- | TRBJ2-1 | TRBV28 | - | CASIPVGLYNEQFF | TGTGCCAGCATCCCGGTGGGCCTTTACAATGAGCAGTTCTTC
TRBD2 | TRBJ2-3 | TRBV9 | - | CASSVGVSGGTDTQYF | TGTGCCAGCAGCGTAGGGGTTAGCGGGGGCACAGATACGCAGTATTTT
TRBD2 | TRBJ2-3 | TRBV7-2 | - | CASGGDTYTDTQYF | TGTGCCAGCGGGGGGGATACTTACACAGATACGCAGTATTTT
- | TRBJ1-1 | TRBV5-1 | - | CASSPGGLNTEAFF | TGCGCCAGCAGCCCCGGCGGCTTGAACACTGAAGCTTTCTTT
- | TRBJ1-3 | TRBV9 | - | CASSSQVVSGNTIYF | TGTGCCAGCAGCTCACAGGTCGTCTCTGGAAACACCATATATTTT
- | TRBJ2-7 | TRBV6-5 | - | CASSYRTQNDEQYF | TGTGCCAGCAGTTACCGGACTCAAAACGACGAGCAGTACTTC
- | TRBJ2-3 | TRBV9 | - | CASSVEVPDTQYF | TGTGCCAGCAGCGTAGAAGTCCCAGATACGCAGTATTTT
- | TRBJ2-1 | TRBV6-2/TRBV6-3 | once | CASSGTVRANEQFF | TGTGCCAGCAGTGGGACGGTCCGGGCCAATGAGCAGTTCTTC
- | TRBJ1-4 | TRBV5-5 | once | CASSLAGREKLFF | TGTGCCAGCAGCTTGGCCGGACGCGAAAAACTGTTTTTT
- | TRBJ2-7 | TRBV7-9 | - | CASTLEGGGYEQYF | TGTGCCAGCACCCTTGAGGGGGGAGGCTACGAGCAGTACTTC
- | TRBJ2-7 | TRBV11-2 | - | CASSLRGGPTYEQYF | TGTGCCAGCAGCTTAAGAGGAGGACCAACCTACGAGCAGTACTTC
- | TRBJ2-7 | TRBV3-1/TRBV3-2 | - | CASSQIGGTYEQYF | TGTGCCAGCAGCCAAATAGGCGGAACTTACGAGCAGTACTTC
- | TRBJ2-4 | TRBV24-1 | - | CATSSGNIQYF | TGTGCCACCAGTTCAGGAAACATTCAGTACTTC
- | TRBJ1-5 | TRBV4-1 | - | CASSQGQAYQPQHF | TGCGCCAGCAGCCAAGGACAGGCATATCAGCCCCAGCATTTT
- | TRBJ2-1 | TRBV2 | - | CASSVYNEQFF | TGTGCCAGCAGTGTTTACAATGAGCAGTTCTTC
- | TRBJ1-3 | TRBV5-8 | few | CASTGGGYYSGNTIYF | TGTGCCAGCACCGGGGGGGGGTATTACTCTGGAAACACCATATATTTT
- | TRBJ1-6 | TRBV30 | few | CAWTGVRNSPLHF | TGTGCCTGGACAGGGGTACGTAATTCACCCCTCCACTTT
- | TRBJ1-1 | TRBV24-1 | - | CATSDTEVGQVTEAFF | TGTGCCACCAGTGATACGGAGGTGGGGCAGGTGACTGAAGCTTTCTTT
- | TRBJ2-3 | TRBV20-1 | - | CSAIELATQYF | TGCAGTGCTATCGAGCTCGCCACGCAGTATTTT
- | TRBJ1-1 | TRBV5-1 | once | CASSLAGQNTEAFF | TGCGCCAGCAGCTTGGCGGGGCAGAACACTGAAGCTTTCTTT
TRBD2 | TRBJ2-4 | TRBV19 | - | CASSIGSSGYIQYF | TGTGCCAGTAGTATAGGTAGTAGCGGGTACATTCAGTACTTC
- | TRBJ1-1 | TRBV6-5 | - | CASTFAVINTEAFF | TGTGCCAGCACCTTTGCAGTTATAAACACTGAAGCTTTCTTT
TRBD1 | TRBJ1-2 | TRBV5-1 | - | CASAPLTGGGYTF | TGCGCCAGCGCCCCCCTGACAGGGGGGGGCTACACCTTC
- | TRBJ2-1 | TRBV7-9 | - | CASSSRGTTYNEQFF | TGTGCCAGCAGCTCCAGGGGCACAACCTACAATGAGCAGTTCTTC
- | TRBJ1-1 | TRBV6-5 | - | CASRKTGAISEAFF | TGTGCCAGCCGTAAAACGGGGGCGATAAGCGAAGCTTTCTTT